This TCR beta chain was documented in a study of blood T cell repertoires in COVID-19. Study summary: Material from acute and convalescent COVID-19 was sourced from the United States, Italy and Spain. The cDNA or gDNA used as material had been derived from T cells, B-cell-depleted T cells, or PBMCs.

To note about this clone: An end of the junction differs from the germline gene, which may be a read error.

In the original workflow: How many nucleated cells were present was estimated from reference gene primer amplification. Some clones are missing from TCRdb's copy, which holds only in-frame ones; the method was immunoSEQ multiplex PCR. Clonal size and the V and J genes are those of that table, whereas D and trimming came from the DNA. The data hold under 200,000 clones, with around four fifths observed a single time. This CDR3 is built from 16 residues. CDR1 and CDR2 from the germline V gene are SNHLY and FYNNEI. The chain links TRBV2 to TRBJ2-7; perhaps D is TRBD1 or TRBD2 (7 bases each). The sample taken for sequencing was peripheral blood. The source of this sequence is a woman aged 55 to 70 with acute or convalescent COVID-19. This CDR3 reads CASREAGQRVYYEQYF. The CDR3 nucleotides read TGTGCCAGCAGGGAAGCGGGACAGCGGGTCTACTACGAGCAGTACTTC. Supplemented by reference TRBV2 and TRBJ2-7, the full variable domain reads EPEVTQTPSHQVTQMGQEVILRCVPISNHLYFYWYRQILGQKVEFLVSFYNNEISEKSEIFDDQFSVERPDGSNFTLKIRSTKLEDSAMYFCASREAGQRVYYEQYFGPGTRLTVT.